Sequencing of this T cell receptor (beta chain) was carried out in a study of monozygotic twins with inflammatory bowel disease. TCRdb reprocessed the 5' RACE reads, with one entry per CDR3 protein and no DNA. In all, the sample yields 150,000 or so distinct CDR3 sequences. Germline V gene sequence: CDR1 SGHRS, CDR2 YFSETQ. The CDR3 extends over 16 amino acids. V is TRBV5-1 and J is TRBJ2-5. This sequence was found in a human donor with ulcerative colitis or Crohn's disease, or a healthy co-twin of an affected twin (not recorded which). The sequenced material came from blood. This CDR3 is CASSDGWDNQWETQYF.